This T cell receptor (beta chain) was found in a study of radiotherapy plus CTLA-4 blockade in lung cancer. Trimming removed 5 bases at V and 6 bases at J, with 17 bases between. This CDR3 comprises 15 residues. Germline V gene data show CDR1 as SGHTA and CDR2 as FQGNSA. Measured with immunoSEQ multiplex PCR; TCRdb has only the in-frame clones, and not every one. The sample shows 80,000 or so clones, over 70% of them seen only once. People whose metastatic non-small-cell lung cancer was chemo-refractory got focal radiation along with CTLA-4 blockade by ipilimumab. This clonotype originated in a human donor with non-small cell lung cancer whose response to radiotherapy plus ipilimumab could not be evaluated. Some clones in this sample may be carry-over from other donors' samples. The genes are TRBV7-2 and TRBJ2-4; a weak D match, TRBD1 (6 bases). The specimen comprised peripheral blood, sampled from a patient treated with radiotherapy plus ipilimumab. The CDR3 DNA is TGTGCCAGCAGCAAACAGGGAATTGGGGGAAACATTCAGTACTTC. It specifies CASSKQGIGGNIQYF.